These 18 T cell receptor beta chains were all obtained from the same sample, sequenced in a study of technical replicates of blood from several donors. Sequencing used immunoSEQ multiplex PCR; TCRdb keeps in-frame clones, though not all of them. The sample lists over 65,000 clones, nearly 98% occurring once. The sequenced sample was T cells isolated from PBMCs. These TCRs come from a human donor in good health.

This chain joins TRBV7-2 and TRBJ2-7; D remains ambiguous. V lost 1 base, J lost 0 bases, and 10 bases lay in between. CDR3 length equals 15 residues. From germline, CDR1 is SGHTA and CDR2 FQGNSA. The CDR3 bases are TGTGCCAGCAGCTTAGATACCAGCGCCTCCTACGAGCAGTACTTC. Protein: CASSLDTSASYEQYF.

The chain carries TRBV27 and TRBJ1-2; 10 positions match TRBD1. The CDR3 has 12 residues. After removal of 6 bases from V and 7 bases from J, the junction contained 2 bases not matched to a gene. Germline CDR1 reads MNHEY; CDR2 reads SMNVEV (reference sequence). Here the CDR3 DNA reads TGTGCCAGCAGGGGGACAGGGGTTGGCTACACCTTC. Protein: CASRGTGVGYTF.

The rearrangement links TRBV11-3 to TRBJ2-1; TRBD2 matches at 7 bases. Trimming at V came to 5 bases and at J to 8 bases, leaving 6 bases not matched to a gene. Germline V gene sequence: CDR1 SGHNT, CDR2 YENEEA. The CDR3 is made up of 13 amino acids. CDR3 residues: CASSELGGDEQFF. The CDR3 nucleotides are TGTGCCAGCAGCGAATTGGGGGGGGATGAGCAGTTCTTC.

The chain combines TRBV29-1 with TRBJ2-7, with D perhaps TRBD2 (7 bases). This CDR3 spans 14 amino acids. Trimming shortened V by 4 bases and J by 5 bases, and 18 bases separated the two germline ends. Germline CDR1 reads SQVTM; CDR2 reads ANQGSEA. For the CDR3, the DNA is TGCAGCGTTGCGGAGGGGGGGGCTGGCGACGAGCAGTACTTC. This encodes CSVAEGGAGDEQYF.

The chain has TRBV6-5 and TRBJ1-1; 7 bases fit TRBD1. The CDR3 totals 14 residues. Trimming took 2 bases from V and 3 from J; bases not matched to a gene: 3. From germline, CDR1 is MNHEY and CDR2 SVGAGI. The CDR3 loop is CASSYVGQDTEAFF. The CDR3 nucleotides read TGTGCCAGCAGTTACGTCGGACAGGACACTGAAGCTTTCTTT.

This rearrangement joins TRBV11-2 to TRBJ1-5, with a possible D match to TRBD1 (6 bases). The CDR3 extends over 16 amino acids. V gave up 2 bases and J gave up 1 base, with 12 bases separating them. From germline, CDR1 is SGHAT and CDR2 FQNNGV. The CDR3 coding sequence is TGTGCCAGCAGCTTAATTCAGGGGAGAAGCAATCAGCCCCAGCATTTT. It codes for CASSLIQGRSNQPQHF.

The chain couples TRBV11-2 to TRBJ2-5; 10 nucleotides align to TRBD2. V lost 5 bases to trimming and J lost 5 bases; unmatched junction nucleotides: 5. The germline CDR1 and CDR2 sequences are SGHAT and FQNNGV. The CDR3 spans 14 residues. In nucleotides, the CDR3 is TGTGCCAGCAGCAATAGCGGGGGGACCGAGACCCAGTACTTC. Amino acids: CASSNSGGTETQYF.

The V and J genes are TRBV11-2 and TRBJ2-1, with 10 positions matching TRBD1. The CDR3 runs to 16 residues. Germline values: CDR1 SGHAT, CDR2 FQNNGV. With 2 bases clipped from V and 8 bases from J, the junction kept 9 bases outside the gene matches. In DNA form, the CDR3 reads TGTGCCAGCAGCTTAAAATCCGGGACAGGGGTCGATGAGCAGTTCTTC. Encoded protein: CASSLKSGTGVDEQFF.

The chain recombines TRBV7-9 with TRBJ2-7; 8 bases are a match to TRBD1. The CDR3 loop spans 15 amino acids. J lost 1 base, V lost 1 base, and 3 bases had no gene match. Germline assignment: CDR1 SEHNR and CDR2 FQNEAQ (reference sequence). In nucleotides, the CDR3 is TGTGCCAGCAGCTTAGAGGACAGGGCGTCCTACGAGCAGTACTTC. Encoded protein: CASSLEDRASYEQYF. The full variable domain, its missing parts supplied by reference TRBV7-9 and TRBJ2-7, is DTGVSQNPRHKITKRGQNVTFRCDPISEHNRLYWYRQTLGQGPEFLTYFQNEAQLEKSRLLSDRFSAERPKGSFSTLEIQRTEQGDSAMYLCASSLEDRASYEQYFGPGTRLTVT.

CDR3 sequence reads: CSVQLGRANYGYTF. CDR3 bases: TGCAGCGTTCAGTTGGGCAGGGCTAACTATGGCTACACCTTC. The chain carries TRBV29-1 and TRBJ1-2, with a weak D call TRBD1 (5 bases). V was pared by 5 bases and J by 0 bases, with 13 bases between. Germline V gene lookup returns CDR1 SQVTM and CDR2 ANQGSEA. The CDR3 contains 14 residues.

The chain couples TRBV18 to TRBJ1-2; 7 bases fit TRBD1. V was clipped by 3 bases and J by 14 bases; unmatched bases: 12. The germline V gene encodes CDR1 KGHSH and CDR2 LQKENI. The CDR3 loop spans 13 amino acids. CDR3 nucleotides: TGTGCCAGCTCACCTCCCGAGGGGGCGGCTGATACCTTC. Residues: CASSPPEGAADTF.

The chain couples TRBV25-1 to TRBJ2-5; TRBD1 matches 8 bases. Germline CDR1 and CDR2: MGHDK and SYGVNS. Losses at the gene ends were 5 bases for V and 4 bases for J; bases not matched to a gene: 12. This CDR3 has 16 residues. The CDR3: CASSTSGGQGGETQYF. CDR3 bases: TGTGCCAGCAGTACGTCAGGGGGCCAGGGGGGAGAGACCCAGTACTTC.

The V call is TRBV29-1, the J call TRBJ2-4; D call uncertain. The CDR3 is made up of 13 amino acids. The germline V gene encodes CDR1 SQVTM and CDR2 ANQGSEA. Trimming left V 6 bases short and J 5 bases short, with 14 bases between. CDR3 protein: CSVLLLFQNIQYF. Written as DNA, the CDR3 is TGCAGCGTCCTACTCCTTTTCCAAAACATTCAGTACTTC. Drawing the rest from reference TRBV29-1 and TRBJ2-4, the complete variable domain is SAVISQKPSRDICQRGTSLTIQCQVDSQVTMMFWYRQQPGQSLTLIATANQGSEATYESGFVIDKFPISRPNLTFSTLTVSNMSPEDSSIYLCSVLLLFQNIQYFGAGTRLSVL.

The V call is TRBV28, the J call TRBJ2-1; TRBD1 matches 9 bases. CDR3 length equals 16 residues. CDR1 is MDHEN, CDR2 SYDVKM, per germline. V shed 5 bases and J 3 bases; nucleotides not matched to a gene: 8. The CDR3 region has the DNA TGTGCCAGCAGTCTTCGGACAGGGGAAGTCTACAATGAGCAGTTCTTC. Protein sequence: CASSLRTGEVYNEQFF.

This chain links TRBV6-1 with TRBJ2-7; 9 nucleotides align to TRBD1. Looked up from germline, CDR1 is MNHNS and CDR2 is SASEGT. Unmatched junction bases numbered 3, after V lost 3 bases and J lost 6 bases. This CDR3 spans 13 amino acids. CDR3 residues: CASSDWDRAEQYF. DNA of the CDR3: TGTGCCAGCAGTGACTGGGACAGGGCCGAGCAGTACTTC.

V usage is TRBV6-4 and J usage is TRBJ1-2, with D maybe TRBD1 (6 bases). Looked up from germline, CDR1 is MRHNA and CDR2 is SNTAGT. V lost 4 bases to trimming and J lost 6 bases, with 12 bases between them. CDR3 length: 13 residues. DNA for the CDR3: TGTGCCAGCAGTGCCCTACAGGGAGATGGCTACACCTTC. It specifies CASSALQGDGYTF.

The rearrangement links TRBV6-5 to TRBJ1-2; TRBD1 matches 7 bases. Germline assignment: CDR1 MNHEY and CDR2 SVGAGI. CDR3 size: 14 residues. Unmatched junction bases numbered 7, after V lost 5 bases and J lost 4 bases. CDR3 DNA: TGTGCCAGCAGTCAAACCGGGACAGTCTATGGCTACACCTTC. Residues: CASSQTGTVYGYTF.

This clone was detected once. V and J are TRBV18 and TRBJ2-7, with 9 bases that match TRBD2. The trim removed 2 bases at V and 6 bases at J, leaving 8 bases unmatched. The CDR3 sequence is 15 residues long. Germline values: CDR1 KGHSH, CDR2 LQKENI. The CDR3 DNA reads as TGTGCCAGCTCACCAAGCGGGCGGGAGGGGTCCGAGCAGTACTTC. Translating gives CASSPSGREGSEQYF.